This paragraph covers one T cell receptor (beta chain) sequence. Its antigen is unknown. Per-base qualities were not stored, and no clone one base away is much larger. Between the V and J ends, shortened by 5 bases and 0 bases respectively, the junction contains 8 bases. The CDR3 runs 13 residues from the cysteine to the phenylalanine. Only CDR3 DNA remains: 39 bases, in frame from the first base. CDR1 is given as SQVTM and CDR2 as ANQGSEA, both from the germline V gene. These data belong to a study of T-cell reconstitution after alpha-beta-depleted transplantation in children (dated by TCRdb to the mid-2010s). About the full investigation: T-cell immune reconstitution after TCRalphabeta/CD19-depleted allogeneic hematopoietic cell transplantation in children was quantitatively tracked in the study by means of TCR repertoire profiling.

Library preparation employed PCR. TCRdb records Illumina HiSeq 2500 as the sequencer. To normalize quantification of the TCRbeta repertoire, the TCR libraries were built with molecular barcoding that relied on unique molecular identifiers. TCRdb ran its own pipeline on the public reads, namely fastp trimming at Q25 and MiXCR clone calling, and kept in-frame beta chains. Rows are unified per CDR3 protein, each entry keeping the most common DNA and genes. This sample is represented by about 500,000 distinct CDR3 sequences; about 33% of them were singletons. Around 2.4% of the sample is taken by the ten largest.

This receptor chain uses TRBV29-1 and TRBJ1-5; 6 matching bases give a weak D call of TRBD1. Source: PBMCs from the stem cell graft donor, taken from the stem cell graft. The source is a human donor who donated a stem cell graft to a child with aplastic anemia. The CDR3 reads as follows: CSVRTDSNQPQHF. The DNA is TGCAGCGTTCGGACAGATAGCAATCAGCCCCAGCATTTT.